One sample yielded the 6 T cell receptor beta chains listed below, sequenced in a study of T-cell reconstitution after alpha-beta-depleted transplantation in children. Preparing the TCRbeta library involved the use of unique molecular identifiers. TCRdb reprocessed the PCR reads via MiXCR and lists one record per CDR3 protein. In the table there are about 98,000 distinct CDR3 sequences, 20% to 25% of which are singletons. Here the sequenced sample was PBMCs, taken before TCRalphabeta/CD19-depleted stem cell transplant. These receptors were obtained from a boy younger than 10 with acute lymphoblastic leukemia, due to receive a stem cell transplant.

This chain connects TRBV7-2 to TRBJ1-6; D gene ambiguous. Germline assignment: CDR1 SGHTA and CDR2 FQGNSA. The CDR3 extends over 16 amino acids. Trimming removed 7 bases at V and 4 bases at J, with 17 bases between. CDR3: CASKGVGRMYNSPLHF. The CDR3 DNA reads as TGTGCCAGCAAGGGCGTCGGGAGGATGTATAATTCACCCCTCCACTTT.

This chain joins TRBV6-1 and TRBJ1-5; 7 bases line up with TRBD1. The CDR3 consists of 17 residues. Germline lookup yields CDR1 MNHNS and CDR2 SASEGT. With V trimmed by 2 bases and J by 0 bases, 7 bases remained unmatched. The CDR3 loop is CASSELEGAYSNQPQHF. As DNA, the CDR3 is TGTGCCAGCAGTGAACTAGAGGGGGCCTATAGCAATCAGCCCCAGCATTTT.

The chain has TRBV3-1 and TRBJ2-3; D not certain. This CDR3 has 15 amino acids. Trimming removed 1 base from V and 2 bases from J, with 10 bases in between. Germline CDR1 LGHDT, CDR2 YNNKEL (reference sequence). The CDR3 loop is CASSQAVRVTDTQYF. In DNA, the CDR3 is TGTGCCAGCAGCCAAGCGGTGAGAGTCACAGATACGCAGTATTTT.

The rearrangement joins TRBV5-1 to TRBJ2-1, with 8 nucleotides matching TRBD2. CDR1 and CDR2 from the germline V gene are SGHRS and YFSETQ. The CDR3 contains 16 residues. The J segment lost 6 bases and the V segment lost 0 bases, leaving 8 bases of the junction unmatched. CDR3 coding DNA: TGCGCCAGCAGCTTGGATGGCGGACTAGCACTCAATGAGCAGTTCTTC. Amino acids: CASSLDGGLALNEQFF.

The rearrangement uses TRBV6-1 and TRBJ2-1; TRBD2 agrees at 9 bases. V lost 4 bases, J lost 9 bases, and 10 bases stayed unmatched. CDR1 MNHNS and CDR2 SASEGT come from the germline V gene. The CDR3 sequence is 15 residues long. The CDR3 here is CASSGPGLAFAEQFF. DNA of the CDR3: TGTGCCAGCAGTGGACCGGGACTAGCTTTTGCTGAGCAGTTCTTC.

The chain employs TRBV12-3 or TRBV12-4 and TRBJ2-7; 7 bases match TRBD2. This CDR3 comprises 14 residues. V shed 6 bases and J 3 bases; nucleotides not matched to a gene: 8. In DNA, the CDR3 is TGTGCCAGCAGCCCCCAGGCTAGCGGCTACGAGCAGTACTTC. Its protein is CASSPQASGYEQYF.